This paragraph reports one T cell receptor (beta chain). TCRdb keeps only in-frame clones here, not all; method: immunoSEQ multiplex PCR. The sample consists of under 300,000 clones, 87% of them appearing once. This record comes from a study of blood T cell repertoires in COVID-19. About the research overall: The United States, Italy and Spain were the sources of the acute and convalescent COVID-19 samples.

V was clipped by 7 bases and J by 3 bases, with 11 bases between them. The germline CDR1 and CDR2 sequences are SNHLY and FYNNEI. This CDR3 has 13 residues. The receptor's source is a woman aged 30 to 39 with acute COVID-19. Sequenced material: PBMCs or T cells enriched from blood (not recorded which). The genes are TRBV2 and TRBJ2-3, with no clear D. The CDR3 region has the DNA TGTGCCAGCACCAGAATTGTAACAGATACGCAGTATTTT. This encodes CASTRIVTDTQYF.